The source of this TCR beta chain is a study of T cell responses to AZD1222 COVID-19 vaccine. Points on this clone: The antigen is not known.

Generated by immunoSEQ multiplex PCR, the TCRdb table keeps only in-frame clones and is missing some. The table has more than 95,000 clones, 70% to 90% seen once. V was shortened by 0 bases and J by 3 bases, with 6 bases between the two germline ends. The CDR3 length is 13 residues. The germline V gene has CDR1 SGHNT and CDR2 YYREEE (reference sequence). Findings and limits, study-wide: There were mostly white British donors and more females than males, and clonal diversity was possibly underestimated.

The gene calls are TRBV5-4 and TRBJ1-1; D ambiguous. Sample: peripheral blood, taken on day 0 of AZD1222 vaccination. The origin of this receptor is an adult in good health. The CDR3: CASSLAPYTEAFF. The DNA for the CDR3 is TGTGCCAGCAGCTTGGCCCCGTACACTGAAGCTTTCTTT. Combining the CDR3 with reference TRBV5-4 and TRBJ1-1 gives the whole variable domain ETGVTQSPTHLIKTRGQQVTLRCSSQSGHNTVSWYQQALGQGPQFIFQYYREEENGRGNFPPRFSGLQFPNYSSELNVNALELDDSALYLCASSLAPYTEAFFGQGTRLTVV.